The clone carrying this T cell receptor beta chain was recorded a few times. Antigen unknown. MiXCR, applied by TCRdb to the RT-PCR reads, yields one record per CDR3 protein. This sample carries 500,000 to 750,000 distinct CDR3 sequences, less than 15% of them seen once, and the ten largest clones take 11%. The data stem from a study of response to subunit inactivated influenza vaccine. Germline V lookup: CDR1 KGHSH, CDR2 LQKENI. This CDR3 comprises 14 residues. The germline V and J ends were trimmed by 1 base and 7 bases, with 11 bases remaining between them. Study outcomes and limitations: T cells newly recruited by each seasonal influenza vaccination are few, the authors suggested.

The rearrangement uses TRBV18 and TRBJ2-1; the D gene is possibly TRBD2 (6 bases). The sequence was collected from a man between 50 and 59 years old who received an inactivated influenza vaccine. Sequences were derived from PBMCs from blood, sampled roughly 12 days after vaccination. For the CDR3, the DNA is TGTGCCAGCTCACCACAACCCCGGGGGAATGAGCAGTTCTTC. Encoded protein: CASSPQPRGNEQFF.